This T cell receptor beta chain appears in the sequencing data of a study of identical twins. Study-wide findings and caveats: Weaker excess sharing between twins was seen in beta out-of-frame sequences. Carriage of fewer insertions was seen in abundant cord blood beta clonotypes, whereas memory repertoires showed none.

Template switching, a step in the protocol, added a universal primer site, and cDNA carried unique molecular identifiers. TCRdb reprocessed the 5' RACE reads via MiXCR and lists one record per CDR3 protein. The sample has about 530,000 distinct CDR3 sequences, roughly 15% seen once. A word on this clonotype: The antigen remains undetermined.

V gave up 4 bases and J gave up 5 bases; unmatched junction bases: 12. The CDR3 length is 16 residues. Germline V gene data show CDR1 as SGHRS and CDR2 as YFSETQ. This sample also appeared in a second study, on yellow fever vaccine responses in identical twins.

The receptor was derived from a woman aged 18 to 35 in good health. V and J are TRBV5-1 and TRBJ2-5, with 9 bases lining up with TRBD1. Material for sequencing was CD4+ T cells sorted from blood. The CDR3 DNA follows: TGCGCCAGCAGCGGTCCGGGACAGGGTGTGTCGGAGACCCAGTACTTC. Its translation is CASSGPGQGVSETQYF.